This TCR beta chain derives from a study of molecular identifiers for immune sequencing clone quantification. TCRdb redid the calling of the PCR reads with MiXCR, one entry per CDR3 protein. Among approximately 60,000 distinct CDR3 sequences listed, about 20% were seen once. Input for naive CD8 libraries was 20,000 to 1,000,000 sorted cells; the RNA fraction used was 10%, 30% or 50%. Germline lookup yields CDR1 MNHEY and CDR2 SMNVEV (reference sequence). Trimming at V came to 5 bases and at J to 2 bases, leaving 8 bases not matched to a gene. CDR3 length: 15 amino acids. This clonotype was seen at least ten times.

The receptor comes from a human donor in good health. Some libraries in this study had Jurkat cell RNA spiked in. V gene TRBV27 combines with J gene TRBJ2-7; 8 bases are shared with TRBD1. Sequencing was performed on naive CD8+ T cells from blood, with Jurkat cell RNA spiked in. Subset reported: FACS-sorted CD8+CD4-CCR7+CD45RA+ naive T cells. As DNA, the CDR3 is TGTGCCAGCAGTCAAGGACAGGGCAGACCCTACGAGCAGTACTTC. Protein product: CASSQGQGRPYEQYF.